This T cell receptor (beta chain) was sequenced during a study of neurological immune-mediated disorders. Whole-study findings and limits: The study found the most TCR clonal expansion in HTLV-1-associated myelopathy and the least in multiple sclerosis, below healthy controls. No CDR3 amino acid sequences recurred among expanded clones across subjects, suggesting private repertoires in all groups.

This clonotype was seen ten or more times. The antigen is unknown. The CDR3 spans 19 residues. Looked up from germline, CDR1 is SGHDN and CDR2 is FVKESK. V lost 1 base to trimming and J lost 2 bases; unmatched junction nucleotides: 11. 5'RACE with 10-nucleotide random UMIs generated the cDNA. MiXCR, applied by TCRdb to the 5' RACE reads, yields one record per CDR3 protein. This table holds fewer than 85,000 distinct CDR3 sequences, 15% to 20% found once. Healthy controls were blood bank volunteers in Maryland, USA. The sequenced sample was PBMCs. The chain links TRBV14 to TRBJ2-1; 10 bases agree with TRBD2. The receptor comes from a woman in her 40s in good health. The CDR3 sequence: CASSQGDASGGRTYNEQFF. For the CDR3, the DNA is TGTGCCAGCAGCCAAGGGGATGCTAGCGGGGGCCGTACCTACAATGAGCAGTTCTTC.